This T cell receptor (beta chain) appears in the sequencing data of a study of post-analysis software for immune sequencing data. Findings and caveats of the study: Comparison of patients with controls showed five TRBV segments more frequent in patients, TRBV5-6, TRBV5-1 and TRBV20-1 among them.

The CDR3 covers 13 residues. With 3 bases removed from V and 0 bases from J, the gap between germline ends came to 5 bases. Germline V CDR1 and CDR2: MNHEY, SMNVEV (reference sequence). In regard to this clonotype: As yet, its antigen is unknown.

The authors incorporated unique molecular identifiers into the TCR beta cDNA libraries. TCRdb re-analysed the PCR reads in MiXCR, keeping a single row per CDR3 protein. Of about 460,000 distinct CDR3 sequences in the sample, approximately 46% were seen once. Sequencing was carried out using blood. The receptor comes from a girl aged 10 to 17 with multiple sclerosis. The chain has TRBV27 and TRBJ1-2; no definite D call. The CDR3 here is CASSLSANYGYTF. The CDR3 DNA sequence: TGTGCCAGCAGTTTGTCGGCTAACTATGGCTACACCTTC.